Given below is one T cell receptor beta chain in context. No antigen is known for it. Here immunoSEQ multiplex PCR was the method, and the copy in TCRdb shows in-frame clones only, minus some. The sample holds 250,000 to 300,000 clones, 94% seen once. The data were taken from a study of T cell responses to AZD1222 COVID-19 vaccine. Study conclusions and caveats: Repertoires were collected only later (after the peak T cell response had occurred).

The CDR3 runs 13 residues. The germline V and J ends were trimmed by 10 bases and 8 bases, with 18 bases remaining between them. From germline, CDR1 is ENHRY and CDR2 SYGVKD. The clonotype was recovered from an adult who received the AZD1222 COVID-19 vaccine. This material consisted of peripheral blood, taken 28 days after the second AZD1222 dose. V usage is TRBV10-3 and J usage is TRBJ2-1, with D perhaps matching TRBD1 or TRBD2 (6 bases each). CDR3 in DNA: TGTGCCACCGGGGGCTCCCCGGAGGATGAGCAGTTCTTC. This codes for CATGGSPEDEQFF.